The 28 T cell receptor beta chains below all came from one sample that was sequenced in a study of radiotherapy plus CTLA-4 blockade in lung cancer. TCRdb's copy holds only in-frame clones and misses some; the assay was immunoSEQ multiplex PCR. The sample includes some 90,000 clones, 70% to 90% of them seen just once. Specimen: peripheral blood, collected from a patient treated with radiotherapy plus ipilimumab. All receptors derive from a human donor with non-small cell lung cancer who had a partial response to radiotherapy plus ipilimumab.

The CDR3 spells CASSFDRNYNSPLHF. The CDR3 DNA sequence: TGTGCCAGCAGCTTCGACAGGAACTATAATTCACCCCTCCACTTT. The chain couples TRBV7-9 to TRBJ1-6; D is perhaps TRBD1 (6 bases). CDR1 and CDR2 (germline): SEHNR, FQNEAQ (reference sequence). V was trimmed by 3 bases and J by 3 bases, leaving 9 bases between them. The CDR3 runs 15 residues.

The chain's CDR3 is CASSPTGTGASEQYF. The CDR3, as DNA: TGTGCCAGCTCACCAACCGGGACAGGGGCAAGTGAGCAGTACTTC. V usage is TRBV18 and J usage is TRBJ2-7; TRBD1 agrees at 10 bases. V shed 2 bases, J shed 7 bases, and the junction held 8 bases outside the gene matches. CDR1 KGHSH and CDR2 LQKENI come from the germline V gene. The CDR3 runs 15 residues.

This chain connects TRBV7-6 to TRBJ2-1, with a weak D call TRBD2 (7 bases). The CDR3 totals 15 residues. Germline V lookup: CDR1 SGHVS, CDR2 FNYEAQ. Trimming stripped 1 base from V and 10 bases from J, with 17 bases between. CDR3 in amino acids: CASSLVGSQGGEQFF. The CDR3 nucleotides read TGTGCCAGCAGCTTAGTTGGTTCACAGGGAGGGGAGCAGTTCTTC.

The genes are TRBV9 and TRBJ1-2, with 9 bases that match TRBD1. The CDR3 has 13 residues. Trimming removed 7 bases from V and 8 bases from J; junction bases left unmatched: 9. Germline CDR1 SGDLS, CDR2 YYNGEE. The CDR3 bases are TGTGCCAGCGGCGCCGCGGGACAGGGAGGCTACACCTTC. Its translation is CASGAAGQGGYTF. The full variable domain, with the rest looked up from reference TRBV9 and TRBJ1-2, is DSGVTQTPKHLITATGQRVTLRCSPRSGDLSVYWYQQSLDQGLQFLIQYYNGEERAKGNILERFSAQQFPDLHSELNLSSLELGDSALYFCASGAAGQGGYTFGSGTRLTVV.

J is TRBJ2-6 and V is TRBV4-1; tentative D call: TRBD2 (5 bases). CDR1 is MGHRA and CDR2 is YSYEKL in the germline V gene. V gave up 0 bases and J gave up 0 bases, with 6 bases separating them. This CDR3 region has 16 residues. CDR3 region: CASSQDRGSGANVLTF. CDR3 bases: TGCGCCAGCAGCCAAGATCGGGGCTCTGGGGCCAACGTCCTGACTTTC.

This chain uses TRBV6-1 with TRBJ2-7, with 9 bases lining up with TRBD1. Per the germline V gene, CDR1 is MNHNS and CDR2 is SASEGT. The CDR3 runs 13 residues. J lost 5 bases, V lost 6 bases, and 5 bases had no gene match. The CDR3 region has the DNA TGTGCCAGCAGCAGGGACAGGGCCCACGAGCAGTACGTC. It specifies CASSRDRAHEQYV.

This rearrangement joins TRBV7-9 to TRBJ1-1; the D gene is possibly TRBD1 (5 bases). V gave up 1 base and J gave up 2 bases, with 17 bases separating them. Germline V lookup: CDR1 SEHNR, CDR2 FQNEAQ (reference sequence). CDR3 length: 17 residues. The CDR3 sequence: CASSLVGSWGVNTEAFF. As DNA, the CDR3 is TGTGCCAGCAGCTTAGTTGGGTCCTGGGGGGTAAACACTGAAGCTTTCTTT.

The V and J genes are TRBV30 and TRBJ1-1; tentative D call: TRBD1 (6 bases). CDR1 and CDR2 (germline): GTSNPN, SVGIG (reference sequence). The CDR3 covers 12 residues. V gave up 6 bases and J gave up 6 bases, with 14 bases separating them. CDR3 sequence: CACSGTKPEAFF. The CDR3 DNA sequence: TGTGCCTGTTCCGGGACAAAGCCTGAAGCTTTCTTT.

The chain uses TRBV7-9 and TRBJ2-3; weak D call: TRBD1 (7 bases). The germline CDR1 and CDR2 sequences are SEHNR and FQNEAQ (reference sequence). This CDR3 spans 12 amino acids. Trimming cost V 5 bases and J 7 bases, with 10 bases left between them. This chain's CDR3 is CASSQGGYTQYF. CDR3 nucleotide sequence: TGTGCCAGCAGCCAGGGGGGTTATACGCAGTATTTT.

The rearrangement links TRBV5-4 to TRBJ2-1; 10 nucleotides align to TRBD2. Germline V gene data show CDR1 as SGHNT and CDR2 as YYREEE (reference sequence). The CDR3 spans 16 residues. The J segment lost 0 bases and the V segment lost 5 bases, leaving 5 bases of the junction unmatched. CDR3 in amino acids: CASSRAGGPSYNEQFF. DNA of the CDR3: TGTGCCAGCAGTCGAGCGGGAGGGCCCTCCTACAATGAGCAGTTCTTC.

The J gene is TRBJ1-1, the V gene TRBV6-5; TRBD1 matches 8 bases. This CDR3 contains 13 residues. Germline CDR1 reads MNHEY; CDR2 reads SVGAGI. V trimming: 5 bases; J trimming: 9 bases; junction bases outside the gene matches: 8. CDR3 nucleotides: TGTGCCAGCAGTGAAGCGACAGGGGTTAAAGCTTTCTTT. This sequence encodes CASSEATGVKAFF.

This chain uses TRBV4-3 with TRBJ1-6, with D possibly matching TRBD1 (6 bases). Germline V CDR1 and CDR2: LGHNA, YSLEER. This CDR3 has 15 residues. V was pared by 0 bases and J by 10 bases, with 13 bases between. The CDR3 loop reads CASSQDSGGRSPLHF. As DNA, the CDR3 is TGCGCCAGCAGCCAAGATTCCGGGGGGCGATCACCCCTCCACTTT.

The chain joins TRBV7-8 to TRBJ2-1, with TRBD2 matching over 12 bases. V lost 5 bases, J lost 9 bases, and 8 bases stayed unmatched. Germline V CDR1 and CDR2: SGHVS, FQNEAQ. This CDR3 contains 15 residues. This CDR3 is CASSRRLAGDVEQFF. As DNA, the CDR3 is TGTGCCAGCAGCCGAAGACTAGCGGGAGACGTTGAGCAGTTCTTC. The full variable domain, completed using reference TRBV7-8 and TRBJ2-1, is GAGVSQSPRYKVAKRGQDVALRCDPISGHVSLFWYQQALGQGPEFLTYFQNEAQLDKSGLPSDRFFAERPEGSVSTLKIQRTQQEDSAVYLCASSRRLAGDVEQFFGPGTRLTVL.

The chain joins TRBV28 to TRBJ2-5; D perhaps matches TRBD1 (7 bases). The CDR3 contains 17 residues. Trimming left V 3 bases short and J 1 base short, with 18 bases between. Germline V gives CDR1 MDHEN, CDR2 SYDVKM. CDR3 amino acids: CASSFRRTGLSQETQYF. As DNA, the CDR3 is TGTGCCAGCAGTTTCCGTCGGACAGGACTATCCCAAGAGACCCAGTACTTC.

The V gene is TRBV5-6, the J gene TRBJ2-5, with 12 bases identical to TRBD1. V trimming: 5 bases; J trimming: 1 base; junction bases outside the gene matches: 12. Germline CDR1 reads SGHDT; CDR2 reads YYEEEE. This CDR3 region has 18 residues. The CDR3, as DNA: TGTGCCAGCAGACCCAAGGGGGACAGGGGGCTTCGCCAAGAGACCCAGTACTTC. Amino acids: CASRPKGDRGLRQETQYF.

This clone is a singleton in its sample. J is TRBJ1-2 and V is TRBV7-2; D is possibly TRBD1 (6 bases). V shed 1 base and J shed 4 bases, with 10 bases lying between them. The V gene's germline CDR1 is SGHTA and CDR2 FQGNSA. The CDR3 extends over 14 amino acids. The CDR3 bases are TGTGCCAGCAGCTTAGAGACAGGACGCTATGGCTACACCTTC. Protein product: CASSLETGRYGYTF.

The chain couples TRBV7-9 to TRBJ1-3, with 7 bases fitting TRBD1. Germline CDR1 and CDR2: SEHNR and FQNEAQ (reference sequence). The CDR3 spans 15 residues. Losses at the gene ends were 5 bases for V and 3 bases for J; bases not matched to a gene: 7. CDR3 region: CASSRSGGGGNTIYF. The DNA of the CDR3 is TGTGCCAGCAGCCGCTCAGGGGGAGGTGGAAACACCATATATTTT.

This chain connects TRBV7-6 to TRBJ1-2; tentative D call: TRBD1 (5 bases). The CDR3 is made up of 12 amino acids. The V gene's germline CDR1 is SGHVS and CDR2 FNYEAQ. Trimming took off 5 bases at V and 4 bases at J, with 8 bases between the two ends. CDR3 amino acids: CASSGGGYGYTF. As DNA, the CDR3 is TGTGCCAGCAGCGGGGGGGGCTATGGCTACACCTTC. Supplemented by reference TRBV7-6 and TRBJ1-2, the full variable domain reads GAGVSQSPRYKVTKRGQDVALRCDPISGHVSLYWYRQALGQGPEFLTYFNYEAQQDKSGLPNDRFSAERPEGSISTLTIQRTEQRDSAMYRCASSGGGYGYTFGSGTRLTVV.

The chain is built from TRBV19 and TRBJ1-1, with 9 bases identical to TRBD1. The trim removed 6 bases at V and 9 bases at J, leaving 5 bases unmatched. The CDR3 has 12 amino acids. The germline CDR1 and CDR2 sequences are LNHDA and SQIVND (reference sequence). This CDR3 reads CASSIQGAQAFF. The CDR3 bases are TGTGCCAGTAGCATACAGGGGGCCCAAGCTTTCTTT.

This chain uses TRBV5-1 with TRBJ2-2; D not certain. Germline CDR1 SGHRS, CDR2 YFSETQ. The V and J ends lost 0 bases and 4 bases respectively, with 4 bases between them. This CDR3 has 13 amino acids. The CDR3 coding sequence is TGCGCCAGCAGCTTGGGAGGCACCGGGGAGCTGTTTTTT. Encoded protein: CASSLGGTGELFF.

V gene TRBV19 combines with J gene TRBJ1-5; D gene uncertain. The germline gives CDR1 LNHDA, CDR2 SQIVND (reference sequence). Trimming cost V 1 base and J 9 bases, with 10 bases left between them. The CDR3 length is 13 residues. The CDR3 DNA reads TGTGCCAGTAGTATAGTGGGCATCGGGCCCCAGCATTTT. It specifies CASSIVGIGPQHF.

This clone was seen only a few times. CDR3: CASSLRSNTGELFF. The CDR3, as DNA: TGTGCCAGCAGCTTACGAAGCAACACCGGGGAGCTGTTTTTT. The gene calls are TRBV7-9 and TRBJ2-2; D remains ambiguous. Germline V gives CDR1 SEHNR, CDR2 FQNEAQ (reference sequence). CDR3 length: 14 residues. Trimming removed 2 bases at V and 2 bases at J, with 6 bases between.

The CDR3 DNA follows: TGTGCCAGTCTTCCTGGCGGCACCCTTAACACTGAAGCTTTCTTT. Its translation: CASLPGGTLNTEAFF. The chain links TRBV19 to TRBJ1-1; no clear D. Germline CDR1 is LNHDA and CDR2 is SQIVND (reference sequence). V dropped 8 bases and J dropped 2 bases, with 18 bases sitting between them. There are 15 residues in the CDR3.

The genes are TRBV20-1 and TRBJ2-3; D remains unclear. The CDR3 is 9 residues long. In germline, CDR1 is DFQATT, CDR2 SNEGSKA (reference sequence). The CDR3 spells CLPPDTQYF. The CDR3 nucleotides are TGCCTACCCCCAGATACGCAGTATTTT.

The V call is TRBV6-5, the J call TRBJ2-1, with 7 bases identical to TRBD2. Trimming at V came to 7 bases and at J to 4 bases, leaving 10 bases not matched to a gene. CDR1 and CDR2 (germline): MNHEY, SVGAGI. The CDR3 is made up of 15 amino acids. CDR3 amino acids: CASTPGTKNYNEQFF. The CDR3 DNA is TGTGCCAGCACCCCCGGGACTAAGAATTACAATGAGCAGTTCTTC.

V and J are TRBV9 and TRBJ2-5; D perhaps matches TRBD2 (6 bases). Germline V gives CDR1 SGDLS, CDR2 YYNGEE. The CDR3 covers 16 residues. Deletions cut 0 bases from V and 4 bases from J, with 16 bases between. Here the CDR3 reads CASSVGGTGVLETQYF. DNA of the CDR3: TGTGCCAGCAGCGTAGGAGGTACGGGAGTGTTAGAGACCCAGTACTTC.

The chain carries TRBV5-1 and TRBJ2-2; D may be TRBD2 (5 bases). Trimming left V 0 bases short and J 5 bases short, with 8 bases between. Germline V CDR1 and CDR2: SGHRS, YFSETQ. The CDR3 sequence is 14 residues long. CDR3 region: CASSLERGTGELFF. CDR3 nucleotides: TGCGCCAGCAGCTTGGAACGGGGAACCGGGGAGCTGTTTTTT.

The chain links TRBV19 to TRBJ2-3; D is ambiguous. CDR1 and CDR2 from the germline V gene are LNHDA and SQIVND (reference sequence). CDR3 length: 14 residues. Trimming took off 1 base at V and 4 bases at J, with 9 bases between the two ends. The CDR3 spells CASSIGGTPDTQYF. The CDR3 DNA follows: TGTGCCAGTAGTATAGGCGGTACCCCAGATACGCAGTATTTT. Supplemented by reference TRBV19 and TRBJ2-3, the full variable domain reads DGGITQSPKYLFRKEGQNVTLSCEQNLNHDAMYWYRQDPGQGLRLIYYSQIVNDFQKGDIAEGYSVSREKKESFPLTVTSAQKNPTAFYLCASSIGGTPDTQYFGPGTRLTVL.